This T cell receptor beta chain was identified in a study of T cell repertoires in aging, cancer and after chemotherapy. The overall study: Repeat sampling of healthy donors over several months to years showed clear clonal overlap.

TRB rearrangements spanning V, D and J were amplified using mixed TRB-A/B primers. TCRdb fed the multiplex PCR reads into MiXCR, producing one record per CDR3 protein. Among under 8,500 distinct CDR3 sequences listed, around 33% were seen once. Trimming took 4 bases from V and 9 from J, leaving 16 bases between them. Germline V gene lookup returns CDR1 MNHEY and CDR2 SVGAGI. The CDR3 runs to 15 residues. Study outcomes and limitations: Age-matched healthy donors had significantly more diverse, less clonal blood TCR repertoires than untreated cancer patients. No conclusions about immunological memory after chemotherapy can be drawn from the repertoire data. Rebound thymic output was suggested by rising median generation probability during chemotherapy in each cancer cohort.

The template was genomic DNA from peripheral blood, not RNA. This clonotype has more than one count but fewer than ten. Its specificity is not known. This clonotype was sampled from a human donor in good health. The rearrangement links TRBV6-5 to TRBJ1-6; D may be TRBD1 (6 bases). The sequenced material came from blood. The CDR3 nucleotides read TGTGCCAGCAGTTGGGGGGGCCAGGCGGGTTCACCCCTCCACTTT. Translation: CASSWGGQAGSPLHF.